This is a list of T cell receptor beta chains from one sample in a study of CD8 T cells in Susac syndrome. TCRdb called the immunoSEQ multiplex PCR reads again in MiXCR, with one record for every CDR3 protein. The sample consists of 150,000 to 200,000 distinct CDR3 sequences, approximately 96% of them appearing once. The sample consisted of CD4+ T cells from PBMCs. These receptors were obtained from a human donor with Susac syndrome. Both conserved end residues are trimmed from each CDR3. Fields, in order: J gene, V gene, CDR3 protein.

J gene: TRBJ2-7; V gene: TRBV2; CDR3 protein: ASRLGGYEQY
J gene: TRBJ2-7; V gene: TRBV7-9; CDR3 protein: ASSTGTGTYEQY
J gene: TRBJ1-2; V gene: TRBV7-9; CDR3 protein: ASSSRQGSFYGYT
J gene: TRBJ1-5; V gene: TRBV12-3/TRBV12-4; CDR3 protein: ASSLVGTGSPNQPQH
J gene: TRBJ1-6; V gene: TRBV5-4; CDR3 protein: ASSPGSVKDSPLH
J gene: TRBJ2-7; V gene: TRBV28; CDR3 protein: ATRGIYEQY
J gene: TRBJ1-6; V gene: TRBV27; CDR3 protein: ASSTGSQNSPLH
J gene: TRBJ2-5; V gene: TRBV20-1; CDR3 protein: SARGASGGMLGEETQY
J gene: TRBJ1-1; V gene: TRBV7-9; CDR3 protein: ASSFLLLDGGATEAF
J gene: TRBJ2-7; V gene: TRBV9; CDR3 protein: ASSVGTQATYEQY
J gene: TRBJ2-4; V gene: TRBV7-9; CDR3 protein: ASSFQGANIQY
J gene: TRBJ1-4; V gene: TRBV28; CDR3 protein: ASSGEDNSNEKLF
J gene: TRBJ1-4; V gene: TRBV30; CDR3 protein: AWSARATNEKLF
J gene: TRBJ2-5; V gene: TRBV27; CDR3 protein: ASGTGALQETQY
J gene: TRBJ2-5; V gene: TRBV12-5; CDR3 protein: ASGGQGAETQY
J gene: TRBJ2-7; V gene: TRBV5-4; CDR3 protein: ASSPRGRANEQY
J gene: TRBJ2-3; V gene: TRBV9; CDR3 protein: ASSYGFTDTQY
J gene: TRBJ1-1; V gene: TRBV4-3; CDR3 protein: ASSQGLGLAF
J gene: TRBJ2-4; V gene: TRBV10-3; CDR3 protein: AISELINIQY
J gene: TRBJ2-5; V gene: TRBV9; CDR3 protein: ASSVTGQGIETQY
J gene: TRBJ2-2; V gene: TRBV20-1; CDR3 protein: SAVTGSTGELF
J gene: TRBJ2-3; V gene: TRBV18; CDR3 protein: ASSRMGTPDTQY
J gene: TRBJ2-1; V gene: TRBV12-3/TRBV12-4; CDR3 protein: ASSSSLGGGARNEQF
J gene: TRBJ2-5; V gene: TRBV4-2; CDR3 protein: ASSQDLRGPGETQY
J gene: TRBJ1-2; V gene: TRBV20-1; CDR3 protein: SARDVKSNYGYT
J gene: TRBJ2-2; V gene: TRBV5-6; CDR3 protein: ASSWNTGELF
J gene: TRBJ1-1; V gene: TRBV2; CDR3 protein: ASSEGGAKAF
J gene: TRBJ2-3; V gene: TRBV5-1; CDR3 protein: ASADYTDTQY
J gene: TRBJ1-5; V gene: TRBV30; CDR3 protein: AWSVGAFNQPQH
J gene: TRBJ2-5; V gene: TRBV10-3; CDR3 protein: ATRRGSGAETQY
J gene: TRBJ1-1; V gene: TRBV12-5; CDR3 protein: ASGPNTEAF
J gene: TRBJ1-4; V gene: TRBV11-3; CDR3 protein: ASSLGQPNEKLF
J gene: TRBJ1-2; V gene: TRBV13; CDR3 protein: ASSLEEEAVYGYT
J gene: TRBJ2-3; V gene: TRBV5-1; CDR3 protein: ASSLDGTGVMDTQY
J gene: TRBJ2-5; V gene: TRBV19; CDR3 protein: ASSIAAGSETQY
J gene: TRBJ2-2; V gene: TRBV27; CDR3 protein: ASSFWRGASGTGELF
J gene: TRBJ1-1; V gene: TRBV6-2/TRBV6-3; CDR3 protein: ASSYAGLNTEAF
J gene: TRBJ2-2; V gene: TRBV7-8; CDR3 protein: ASSPAGTVNTGELF
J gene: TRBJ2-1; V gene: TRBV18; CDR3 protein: ASSPSGGAHHNEQF
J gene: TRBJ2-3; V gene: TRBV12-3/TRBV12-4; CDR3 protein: ASSPRGDTQY
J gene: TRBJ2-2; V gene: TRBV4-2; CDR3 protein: ASSQATTAFTGELF
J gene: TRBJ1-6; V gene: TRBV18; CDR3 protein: ASSRGKENSPLH
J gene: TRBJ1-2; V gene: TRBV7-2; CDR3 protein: ASSLVWQAGVNYGYT
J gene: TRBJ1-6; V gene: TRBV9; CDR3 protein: ASSAHGLPGPDNSPLH